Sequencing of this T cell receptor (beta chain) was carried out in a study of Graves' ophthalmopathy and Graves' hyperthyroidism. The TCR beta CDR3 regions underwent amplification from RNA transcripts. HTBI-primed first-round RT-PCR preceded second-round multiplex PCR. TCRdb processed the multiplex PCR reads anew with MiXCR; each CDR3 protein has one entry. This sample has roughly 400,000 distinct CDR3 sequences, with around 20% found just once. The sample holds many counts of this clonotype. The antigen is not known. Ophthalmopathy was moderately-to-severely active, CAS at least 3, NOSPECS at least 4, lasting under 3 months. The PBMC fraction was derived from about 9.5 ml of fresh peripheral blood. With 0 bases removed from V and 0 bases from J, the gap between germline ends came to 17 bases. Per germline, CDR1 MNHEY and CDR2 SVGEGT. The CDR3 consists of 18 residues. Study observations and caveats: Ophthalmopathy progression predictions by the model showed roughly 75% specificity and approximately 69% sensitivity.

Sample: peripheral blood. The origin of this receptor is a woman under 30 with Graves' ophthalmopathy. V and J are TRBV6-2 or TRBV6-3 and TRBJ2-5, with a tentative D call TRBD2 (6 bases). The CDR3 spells CASSYSGVLATNQETQYF. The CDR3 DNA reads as TGTGCCAGCAGTTACTCCGGAGTGCTAGCGACGAACCAAGAGACCCAGTACTTC.